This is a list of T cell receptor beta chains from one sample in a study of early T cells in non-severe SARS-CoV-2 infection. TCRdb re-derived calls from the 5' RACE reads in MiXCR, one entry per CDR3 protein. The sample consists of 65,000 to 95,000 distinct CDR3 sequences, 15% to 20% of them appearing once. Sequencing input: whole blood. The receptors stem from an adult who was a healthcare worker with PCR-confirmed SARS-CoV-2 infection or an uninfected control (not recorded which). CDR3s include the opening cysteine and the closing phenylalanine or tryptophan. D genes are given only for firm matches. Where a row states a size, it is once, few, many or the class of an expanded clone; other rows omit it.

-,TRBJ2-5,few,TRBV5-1,TGCGCCAGCAGGGACCTACTGCTCTCGGAGACCCAGTACTTC,CASRDLLLSETQYF
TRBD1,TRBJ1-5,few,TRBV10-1,TGCGCCAGCTGCTTCAGGGGGGAGGATCAGCCCCAGCATTTT,CASCFRGEDQPQHF
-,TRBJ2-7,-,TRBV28,TGTGCCAGCAGTGACGGTCGCAGAAAGCAGTACTTC,CASSDGRRKQYF
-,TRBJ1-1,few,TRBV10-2,TGCGCCAGCAGTGAGTTGGGGCCAGGGCCGGCTGAAGCTTTCTTT,CASSELGPGPAEAFF
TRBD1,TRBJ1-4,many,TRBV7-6,TGTGCCAGCAGCGGCGACAGGGCAACTAATGAAAAACTGTTTTTT,CASSGDRATNEKLFF
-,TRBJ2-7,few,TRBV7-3,TGTGCCAGCAGCTTAAGGCCCGCCGGTGGCGAGCAGTACTTC,CASSLRPAGGEQYF
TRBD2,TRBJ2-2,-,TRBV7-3,TGTGCCAGCAGTCATCCAAGCGGGGTGAACACCGGGGAGCTGTTTTTT,CASSHPSGVNTGELFF
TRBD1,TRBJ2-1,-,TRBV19,TGTGCCAGTAGTATTGACCCACAGGGGCCGGGGGAGCAGTTCTTC,CASSIDPQGPGEQFF
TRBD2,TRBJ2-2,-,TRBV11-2,TGTGCCAGCAGCCCTCGACTAGCGGGAGCTCTCGGGGAGCTGTTTTTT,CASSPRLAGALGELFF
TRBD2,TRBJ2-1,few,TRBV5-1,TGCGCCAGCAGCTTGGCCGGACTAGCGGTCTACAATGAGCAGTTCTTC,CASSLAGLAVYNEQFF